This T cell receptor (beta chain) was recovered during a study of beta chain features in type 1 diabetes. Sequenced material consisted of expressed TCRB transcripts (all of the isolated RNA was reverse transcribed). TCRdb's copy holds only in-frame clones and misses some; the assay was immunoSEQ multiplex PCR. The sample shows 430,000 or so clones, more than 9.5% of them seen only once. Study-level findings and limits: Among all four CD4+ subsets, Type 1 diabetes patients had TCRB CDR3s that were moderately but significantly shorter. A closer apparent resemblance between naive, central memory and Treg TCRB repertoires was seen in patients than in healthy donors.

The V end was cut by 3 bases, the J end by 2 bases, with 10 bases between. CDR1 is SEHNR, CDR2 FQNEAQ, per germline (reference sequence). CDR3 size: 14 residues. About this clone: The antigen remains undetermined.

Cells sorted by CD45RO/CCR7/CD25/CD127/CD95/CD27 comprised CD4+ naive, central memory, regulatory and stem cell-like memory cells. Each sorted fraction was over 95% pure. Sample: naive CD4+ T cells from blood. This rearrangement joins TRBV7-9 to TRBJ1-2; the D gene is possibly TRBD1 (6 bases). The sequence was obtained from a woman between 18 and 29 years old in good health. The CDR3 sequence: CASSFGQMNYGYTF. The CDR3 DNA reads TGTGCCAGCAGCTTTGGACAGATGAACTATGGCTACACCTTC.